This T cell receptor beta chain comes out of a study of T cells in Graves' hyperthyroidism and ophthalmopathy. Broader study findings: Blood samples included most of the expanded thyroid clonotypes exceeding 0.001. Ophthalmopathy was predicted by the model a median of about 6.7 months ahead of onset.

In its sample, this clonotype was seen many times. Its target is not known. Researchers took RNA transcripts and amplified the TCR beta CDR3 regions from them. The TCR CDR3 was amplified in a first-round RT-PCR using the HTBI primer set. TCRdb reprocessed the multiplex PCR reads via MiXCR and lists one record per CDR3 protein. The sample shows hundreds of thousands of distinct CDR3 sequences, more than 45% of them seen only once. The CDR3 runs to 17 residues. After removal of 4 bases from V and 2 bases from J, the junction contained 12 bases not matched to a gene. Looked up from germline, CDR1 is SGDLS and CDR2 is YYNGEE.

This chain links TRBV9 with TRBJ1-5; TRBD1 agrees at 7 bases. Sequencing was performed on peripheral blood or thyroid tissue (not recorded which). This sequence originates from a woman aged 18 to 35 with Graves' hyperthyroidism. This chain's CDR3 is CASSHSTITGGNQPQHF. The CDR3 region has the DNA TGTGCCAGCAGCCACTCAACCATAACAGGGGGCAATCAGCCCCAGCATTTT. The full variable domain, with the rest looked up from reference TRBV9 and TRBJ1-5, is DSGVTQTPKHLITATGQRVTLRCSPRSGDLSVYWYQQSLDQGLQFLIQYYNGEERAKGNILERFSAQQFPDLHSELNLSSLELGDSALYFCASSHSTITGGNQPQHFGDGTRLSIL.